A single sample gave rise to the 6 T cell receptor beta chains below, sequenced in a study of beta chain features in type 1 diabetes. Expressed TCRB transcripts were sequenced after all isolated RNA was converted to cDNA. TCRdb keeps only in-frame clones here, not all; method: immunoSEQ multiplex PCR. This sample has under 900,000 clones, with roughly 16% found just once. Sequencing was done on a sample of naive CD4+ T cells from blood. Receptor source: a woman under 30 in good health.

DNA for the CDR3: TGCAGTGCCTCCAGGGGAAAACTGTTTTTT. Protein sequence: CSASRGKLFF. This chain links TRBV20-1 with TRBJ1-4; D is possibly TRBD1 (6 bases). Per germline, CDR1 DFQATT and CDR2 SNEGSKA (reference sequence). Trimming took off 6 bases at V and 10 bases at J, with 9 bases between the two ends. This CDR3 has 10 amino acids.

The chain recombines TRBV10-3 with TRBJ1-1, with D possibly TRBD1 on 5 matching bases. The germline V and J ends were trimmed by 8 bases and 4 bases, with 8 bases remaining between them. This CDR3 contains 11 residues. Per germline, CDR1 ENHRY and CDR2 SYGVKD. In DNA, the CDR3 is TGTGCCATCGTGGGGGGCACTGAAGCTTTCTTT. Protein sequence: CAIVGGTEAFF.

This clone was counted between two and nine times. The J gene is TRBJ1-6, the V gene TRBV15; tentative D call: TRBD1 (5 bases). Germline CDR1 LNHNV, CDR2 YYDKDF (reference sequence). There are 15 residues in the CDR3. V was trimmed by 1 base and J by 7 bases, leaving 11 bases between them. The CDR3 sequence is CATSRGQPGNSPLHF. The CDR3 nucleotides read TGTGCCACCAGCAGAGGACAGCCCGGGAATTCACCCCTCCACTTT.

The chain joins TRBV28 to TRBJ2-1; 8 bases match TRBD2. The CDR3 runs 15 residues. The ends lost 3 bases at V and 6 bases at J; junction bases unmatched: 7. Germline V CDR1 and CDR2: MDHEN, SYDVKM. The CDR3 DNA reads TGTGCCAGCAGTTTGGGAGCGGGAGCGTCCAATGAGCAGTTCTTC. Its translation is CASSLGAGASNEQFF.

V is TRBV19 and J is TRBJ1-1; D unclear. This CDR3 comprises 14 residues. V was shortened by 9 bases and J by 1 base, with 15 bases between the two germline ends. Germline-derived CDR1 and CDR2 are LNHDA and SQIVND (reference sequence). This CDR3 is CASRKIGRNTEAFF. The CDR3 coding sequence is TGTGCCAGCAGAAAAATTGGCAGGAACACTGAAGCTTTCTTT.

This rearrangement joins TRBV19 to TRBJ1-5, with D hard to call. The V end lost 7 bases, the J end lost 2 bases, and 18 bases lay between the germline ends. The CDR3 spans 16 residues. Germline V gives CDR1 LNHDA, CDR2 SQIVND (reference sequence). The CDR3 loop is CASTEYGDTGNQPQHF. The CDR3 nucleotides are TGTGCCAGTACCGAATACGGAGATACGGGCAATCAGCCCCAGCATTTT.